The rows below give T cell receptor beta chains drawn from one sample of a study of tumor and adjacent non-tumor tissue in lung cancer. TCRdb re-derived calls from the multiplex PCR reads in MiXCR, one entry per CDR3 protein. The table lists over 100,000 distinct CDR3 sequences, around 80% of them singletons. Sequencing was carried out using lung tumor tissue. The source of these receptors is a woman in her fifties or sixties with non-small cell lung cancer. The CDR3 runs from the conserved cysteine through the conserved F or W. D genes are given only for firm matches. The size entry is marked missing in some rows and otherwise reads once, few, many or a size class.

j_call v_call d_call clone_size cdr3_aa cdr3_nt
TRBJ2-1 TRBV6-5 - - CASSFYVGQGADELFF -
TRBJ1-1 TRBV11-3 TRBD1 - CASRDRNGRGKTFF TGTGCCAGCAGGGACAGGAATGGAAGAGGCAAGACTTTCTTT
TRBJ2-1 TRBV29-1 TRBD1 many CSAAIGGLGNEQFF TGCAGCGCCGCTATAGGGGGCTTGGGCAATGAGCAGTTCTTC
TRBJ1-2 TRBV11-2 - - CASRFEAHGESGYTF TGTGCCAGCAGATTTGAGGCGCACGGGGAAAGCGGCTACACCTTC
TRBJ2-7 TRBV11-3 - - CAIGLRAGVPYEQYF TGTGCCATCGGCTTACGGGCAGGGGTCCCCTACGAGCAGTACTTC
TRBJ1-5 TRBV11-2 - - CVSSLGNSWQPQHF TGTGTCAGCAGCTTAGGGAACTCATGGCAGCCCCAGCATTTT
TRBJ2-5 TRBV25-1 TRBD2 - CASREGSRETQYF TGTGCCAGCCGGGAGGGAAGTAGGGAGACCCAGTACTTC
TRBJ1-2 TRBV11-2 TRBD1 - CASSPRDRVYYGYTF TGTGCCAGCAGCCCCCGGGACAGGGTGTACTATGGCTACACCTTC
TRBJ2-1 TRBV11-2 TRBD2 - CASSIVYGGSSYIEQFF TGTGCCAGCAGCATAGTGTACGGGGGGAGCTCCTACATTGAGCAGTTCTTC
TRBJ2-3 TRBV11-3 - - CASSPARYGGHTQYF TGTGCCAGCAGCCCCGCCCGGTATGGAGGTCATACGCAGTATTTT
TRBJ2-3 TRBV20-1 - many CSARGLDTDTQYF TGCAGTGCTAGAGGGCTAGACACAGATACGCAGTATTTT
TRBJ2-5 TRBV4-3 - - CASSLHRDSQETKYF TGCGCCAGTAGCCTACACCGGGACTCACAAGAGACCAAGTACTTC
TRBJ2-1 TRBV6-2/TRBV6-3 TRBD2 many CASMATSGRAFGNEQFF TGTGCCAGCATGGCGACTAGCGGGAGGGCCTTTGGCAATGAGCAGTTCTTC
TRBJ1-2 TRBV9 - - CARSAPERGAKGYTF TGTGCCAGAAGCGCCCCCGAGAGAGGCGCGAAAGGCTACACCTTC
TRBJ2-5 TRBV7-9 - - CASSSPSGRGDETQYF TGTGCCAGCAGCTCCCCTTCCGGGCGAGGGGACGAGACCCAGTACTTC
TRBJ2-4 TRBV5-6 - - CASSTQGDVIDIQYF TGTGCCAGCAGCACACAGGGAGACGTAATTGACATTCAGTACTTC
TRBJ2-7 TRBV4-3 - many CASSQGRNHEQYF TGCGCCAGCAGCCAAGGCAGAAACCACGAGCAGTACTTC
TRBJ2-2 TRBV25-1 TRBD1 - CASSELQGNTGALFF TGTGCCAGCAGCGAATTACAGGGGAATACCGGGGCGCTGTTTTTT
TRBJ2-7 TRBV29-1 - - CRVTRTYEQYF TGCAGGGTGACAAGGACCTACGAGCAGTACTTC
TRBJ2-2 TRBV11-3 - - CASSLVSGGGGALFF TGTGCTAGCAGCTTAGTATCCGGGGGCGGCGGGGCGCTGTTTTTT
TRBJ1-1 TRBV29-1 - - CMVETEIYTEAFF TGCATGGTTGAAACGGAAATTTACACTGAAGCTTTCTTT
TRBJ1-2 TRBV12-3/TRBV12-4 - - CASSLLGPEVYTF TGTGCCAGCAGTTTACTGGGACCAGAAGTCTACACCTTC
TRBJ2-1 TRBV29-1 TRBD2 - CSVEAPKRESYNEQFF TGCAGCGTTGAAGCCCCCAAGCGGGAATCCTACAATGAGCAGTTCTTC
TRBJ2-3 TRBV6-5 - - CASSDRAGTDMQYF TGTGCCAGCAGTGATAGGGCTGGCACAGATATGCAGTATTTT
TRBJ1-6 TRBV30 TRBD1 many CARQGEAHSPLHF TGTGCCCGTCAGGGGGAGGCTCACTCACCCCTCCACTTT
TRBJ2-7 TRBV5-6 - many CASSAQDGTGYEQYF TGTGCCAGCAGCGCGCAAGACGGGACTGGTTACGAGCAGTACTTC
TRBJ1-2 TRBV5-6 - - CASSQERGSGYGYIF TGTGCCAGCAGCCAAGAGAGGGGATCGGGCTATGGCTACATCTTC
TRBJ2-3 TRBV4-1 - many CASSQVGGPTDTQYF TGCGCCAGCAGCCAAGTGGGGGGGCCCACAGATACGCAGTATTTT
TRBJ2-3 TRBV6-1 - many CASSHAVNTQYF TGTGCCAGCAGCCATGCAGTAAATACGCAGTATTTT
TRBJ1-5 TRBV30 - - CAWSKYGAQPQHF TGTGCCTGGAGTAAATATGGCGCTCAGCCCCAGCATTTT
TRBJ2-5 TRBV11-2 - medium-sized CASSRGRETQYF TGTGCCAGCTCTCGGGGGAGAGAGACCCAGTACTTC
TRBJ1-1 TRBV6-5 TRBD1 - CARSQIDRASNTEAFF TGTGCCAGGAGCCAAATAGACAGGGCTTCCAACACTGAAGCTTTCTTT
TRBJ1-1 TRBV10-2 TRBD1 - CTSTGQARGNTEAFF TGCACCAGTACAGGACAGGCCCGGGGAAACACTGAAGCTTTCTTT
TRBJ2-2 TRBV20-1 - - CTAGSNTGELFF TGCACTGCTGGATCGAATACCGGGGAGCTGTTTTTT
TRBJ1-1 TRBV20-1 - many CSATFGVWGAEAFF TGCAGTGCTACCTTTGGGGTATGGGGCGCTGAAGCTTTCTTT